The following is a T cell receptor beta chain sequence with its context. The CDR3 length is 15 residues. CDR1 MDHEN and CDR2 SYDVKM come from the germline V gene. Between the trimmed V and J ends, which lost 6 bases and 0 bases, there was a span of 14 bases. Study processing details: Amplification with reference gene primers provided the estimates of nucleated cell counts. Some clones are missing from TCRdb's copy, which holds only in-frame ones; the method was immunoSEQ multiplex PCR. That table furnishes V, J and clone size, whereas the DNA furnished D and trimming. The data show around 100,000 clones, 75% to 90% seen once. The sample originates from a study of blood T cell repertoires in COVID-19. Overall study context: Collection of acute and convalescent COVID-19 samples took place in the United States, Italy and Spain. T cells, B-cell-depleted T cells, or PBMCs supplied cDNA or gDNA.

This receptor was obtained from a woman of 80 years or more with acute or convalescent COVID-19. V usage is TRBV28 and J usage is TRBJ1-1; D may be TRBD1 (5 bases). The sample taken for sequencing was peripheral blood. The CDR3, as DNA: TGTGCCAGCAGCCCCGGGGGACGGATGAACACTGAAGCTTTCTTT. Translated: CASSPGGRMNTEAFF.